This T cell receptor beta chain was identified during a study of cytomegalovirus exposure and HLA in healthy donors. Whole-study findings and limits: Among TCR beta chains of equal frequency, HLA-associated ones were more clonally expanded in a later analysis. Later work associated roughly 17,000 TCR beta sequences with HLA alleles at 0.05 false discovery rate.

Primers for the PCR totalled 60 Vbeta and 13 Jbeta. TCRdb's copy holds only in-frame clones and misses some; the assay was immunoSEQ multiplex PCR. The data show under 300,000 clones, with about four fifths seen just once and roughly 2% held by the top ten. Worth noting for this clone: Antigen specificity is unknown.

J was trimmed by 5 bases and V by 7 bases; bases with no gene match: 11. Germline V lookup: CDR1 SGHRS, CDR2 YFSETQ. CDR3 length equals 14 residues. The sample comprised PBMCs. J is TRBJ1-2 and V is TRBV5-1; 7 nucleotides line up with TRBD1. This TCR came from a woman in her 40s in good health and CMV-seropositive. DNA of the CDR3: TGCGCCAGCGGCCGGGACAGTGGGTATTATGGCTACACCTTC. This encodes CASGRDSGYYGYTF. The full variable domain, completed using reference TRBV5-1 and TRBJ1-2, is KAGVTQTPRYLIKTRGQQVTLSCSPISGHRSVSWYQQTPGQGLQFLFEYFSETQRNKGNFPGRFSGRQFSNSRSEMNVSTLELGDSALYLCASGRDSGYYGYTFGSGTRLTVV.